This section outlines one TCR beta chain sequence together with its context. This record comes from a study of T-cell memory formation after mild COVID-19. TCRdb fed the 5' RACE reads into MiXCR, producing one record per CDR3 protein. The sample holds about 450,000 distinct CDR3 sequences, 20% to 30% seen once. The CDR3 consists of 11 residues. CDR1 is SGHRS, CDR2 YFSETQ, per germline. V was pared by 0 bases and J by 14 bases, with 9 bases between. This sequence was found in an adult woman who had mild COVID-19 (a few samples of this study predate the infection). Cell type and time point are not known. The V gene is TRBV5-1, the J gene TRBJ2-1; D perhaps matches TRBD1 (5 bases). Sequenced sample: PBMCs or a T cell subset sorted from them (not recorded which). CDR3 loop: CASSLEGNKFF. CDR3 coding DNA: TGCGCCAGCAGCTTGGAGGGGAATAAGTTCTTC.